This entry features one T cell receptor beta chain sequence. Germline lookup yields CDR1 LNHDA and CDR2 SQIVND (reference sequence). The CDR3 is 16 residues long. Losses at the gene ends were 6 bases for V and 6 bases for J; bases not matched to a gene: 12. Authors' analysis steps: How many nucleated cells were present was estimated from reference gene primer amplification. Using immunoSEQ multiplex PCR, the repertoire was profiled, and TCRdb retains in-frame clones only, with some absent. V and J calls and clone size come straight from that table; D and trimming were deduced from the DNA. The sample carries 150,000 to 200,000 clones, 85% to 90% recorded once. This sample is part of a study of blood T cell repertoires in COVID-19. Study-level background: The United States, Italy and Spain were the sources of the acute and convalescent COVID-19 samples. PBMCs, B-cell-depleted T cells, or T cells provided the cDNA or gDNA that made up the material.

The sequencing input was peripheral blood. J is TRBJ1-5 and V is TRBV19, with TRBD1 identical over 9 bases. The TCR sequence derives from a man aged 40-49 years with active or convalescent COVID-19. The CDR3 sequence: CASSPYGQGSGQPQHF. The CDR3 DNA follows: TGTGCCAGTAGCCCATACGGACAGGGGTCGGGTCAGCCCCAGCATTTT.